This TCR beta chain was profiled in a study of blood T cell repertoires in COVID-19. At the level of the study: Sources were T cells, B-cell-depleted T cells, or PBMCs; the material itself was cDNA or gDNA.

In the original workflow: Amplifying reference gene primers gave estimates of nucleated cell counts. Repertoires were generated with immunoSEQ multiplex PCR, while TCRdb's copy carries only in-frame clones and drops some. V and J calls and clone size follow that table, whereas D and trimming were derived from the DNA. The data show a few hundred thousand clones, roughly 87% seen once. The CDR3 length is 14 residues. The V gene end was trimmed by 6 bases and the J gene end by 2 bases; junction bases not matched to a gene: 4. Germline V gene lookup returns CDR1 SNHLY and CDR2 FYNNEI. Those enrolled, adults aged about 18 to 89 years, came from some 23 US areas. All recovered Cohort 3 donors got two negative PCRs, got clearance, or saw symptom resolution.

The clonotype originates from a woman aged 25-40 years who had recovered from COVID-19. The sample taken for sequencing was PBMCs or T cells enriched from blood (not recorded which). The V and J genes are TRBV2 and TRBJ1-1; 9 bases align to TRBD1. CDR3 amino acids: CASRGTGKNTEAFF. The CDR3, as DNA: TGTGCCAGCAGAGGGACAGGGAAAAACACTGAAGCTTTCTTT. Using reference TRBV2 and TRBJ1-1 for the parts outside the CDR3, the full variable domain is EPEVTQTPSHQVTQMGQEVILRCVPISNHLYFYWYRQILGQKVEFLVSFYNNEISEKSEIFDDQFSVERPDGSNFTLKIRSTKLEDSAMYFCASRGTGKNTEAFFGQGTRLTVV.